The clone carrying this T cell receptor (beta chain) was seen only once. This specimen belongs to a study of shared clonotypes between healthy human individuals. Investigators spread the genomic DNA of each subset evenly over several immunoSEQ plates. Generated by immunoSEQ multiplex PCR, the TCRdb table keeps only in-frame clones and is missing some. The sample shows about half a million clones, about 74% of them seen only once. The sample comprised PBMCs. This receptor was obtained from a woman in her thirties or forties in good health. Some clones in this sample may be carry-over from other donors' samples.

DNA of the CDR3: TGTGCCAGCAGTTCGAAGCGGAGCCCCTACGAGCAGTACTTC. Protein: CASSSKRSPYEQYF. The V and J genes are TRBV6-6 and TRBJ2-7; D perhaps matches TRBD2 (5 bases). V was trimmed by 4 bases and J by 2 bases, leaving 12 bases between them. This CDR3 spans 14 amino acids. From germline, CDR1 is MNHNY and CDR2 SVGAGI (reference sequence).